What follows are 3 T cell receptor beta chains derived from one specimen sequenced in a study of blood T cell repertoires in COVID-19. Generated by immunoSEQ multiplex PCR, the TCRdb table keeps only in-frame clones and is missing some. Here the sample spans 140,000 to 150,000 clones, approximately 87% being singletons. Sequenced: PBMCs or T cells enriched from blood (not recorded which). All receptors derive from a woman in her twenties or thirties with acute COVID-19.

The chain uses TRBV28 and TRBJ1-4; a weak D match, TRBD1 (6 bases). Per germline, CDR1 MDHEN and CDR2 SYDVKM. The V and J ends lost 6 bases and 6 bases respectively, with 20 bases between them. CDR3 length: 16 residues. The CDR3 sequence is CASSQAGGASHEKLFF. CDR3 DNA sequence: TGTGCCAGCAGCCAGGCGGGGGGCGCATCTCATGAAAAACTGTTTTTT.

The rearrangement links TRBV24-1 to TRBJ1-2; D is unresolved. Germline V gene data show CDR1 as KGHDR and CDR2 as SFDVKD. Trimming took 9 bases from V and 8 from J, leaving 12 bases between them. The CDR3 length is 11 residues. The CDR3 here is CATGDIRGYTF. CDR3 nucleotides: TGTGCCACCGGCGACATCAGAGGCTACACCTTC.

The chain carries TRBV4-2 and TRBJ2-7; 7 bases match TRBD1. Per germline, CDR1 LGHNA and CDR2 YNFKEQ. V shed 0 bases and J 7 bases; nucleotides not matched to a gene: 21. This CDR3 contains 19 residues. CDR3 in amino acids: CASSQDPGQAWGGGWEQYF. The CDR3 coding sequence is TGTGCCAGCAGCCAAGATCCTGGACAGGCCTGGGGCGGAGGTTGGGAGCAGTACTTC.